The 7 T cell receptor beta chains listed next were all sequenced from one sample in a study of shared clonotypes between healthy human individuals. Naive CD8 cells lacked CD45RO, underwent positive selection for CCR7 and left out terminally differentiated effector memory CD45RA+ cells. TCRdb's table, derived via immunoSEQ multiplex PCR, lists solely in-frame clones and lacks some. The table lists approximately 1.9 million clones, about 94% of them singletons. Sequencing input: naive CD8+ T cells from PBMCs. The receptors originated from a man aged 18 to 29 in good health. Some clones in this sample may be carry-over from other donors' samples.

J is TRBJ2-5 and V is TRBV6-5, with D perhaps matching TRBD2 (6 bases). Germline V gene data show CDR1 as MNHEY and CDR2 as SVGAGI. The CDR3 is 16 amino acids. V was cut by 0 bases and J by 2 bases, with 13 bases left in between. CDR3: CASSYSRGKRQETQYF. In DNA form, the CDR3 reads TGTGCCAGCAGTTACTCCCGGGGGAAGAGACAAGAGACCCAGTACTTC.

This rearrangement joins TRBV15 to TRBJ2-1; D unclear. The germline V gene encodes CDR1 LNHNV and CDR2 YYDKDF (reference sequence). Between the trimmed V and J ends, which lost 2 bases and 7 bases, there was a span of 12 bases. CDR3 length: 14 amino acids. The DNA for the CDR3 is TGTGCCACCAGCAGAAGCGTCCCTACGAATGAGCAGTTCTTC. This encodes CATSRSVPTNEQFF.

V usage is TRBV14 and J usage is TRBJ2-3; D is unclear. Trimming removed 1 base from V and 6 bases from J, with 20 bases in between. The CDR3 contains 17 residues. Germline CDR1 is SGHDN and CDR2 is FVKESK. The CDR3 DNA reads as TGTGCCAGCAGCCAAGGACGGCTCCGGGCCCTTAGGGATACGCAGTATTTT. Translating gives CASSQGRLRALRDTQYF. Supplemented by reference TRBV14 and TRBJ2-3, the full variable domain reads EAGVTQFPSHSVIEKGQTVTLRCDPISGHDNLYWYRRVMGKEIKFLLHFVKESKQDESGMPNNRFLAERTGGTYSTLKVQPAELEDSGVYFCASSQGRLRALRDTQYFGPGTRLTVL.

The V and J genes are TRBV9 and TRBJ2-1; 10 bases match TRBD2. Trimming cost V 3 bases and J 2 bases; bases outside gene matches: 5. The CDR3 is 16 residues long. CDR1 is SGDLS and CDR2 is YYNGEE in the germline V gene. The DNA of the CDR3 is TGTGCCAGCAGCGCCAGCGGGAGGGAAACCTACAATGAGCAGTTCTTC. Protein product: CASSASGRETYNEQFF. The complete variable domain, with remaining parts taken from reference TRBV9 and TRBJ2-1, reads DSGVTQTPKHLITATGQRVTLRCSPRSGDLSVYWYQQSLDQGLQFLIQYYNGEERAKGNILERFSAQQFPDLHSELNLSSLELGDSALYFCASSASGRETYNEQFFGPGTRLTVL.

This chain links TRBV4-1 with TRBJ1-2; the D gene is possibly TRBD1 (5 bases). Trimming cost V 4 bases and J 4 bases, with 16 bases left between them. From germline, CDR1 is MGHRA and CDR2 YSYEKL. This CDR3 spans 15 amino acids. The CDR3 region is CASSPDLRTSYGYTF. The DNA of the CDR3 is TGCGCCAGCAGCCCAGACCTAAGGACAAGCTATGGCTACACCTTC.

The rearrangement links TRBV9 to TRBJ2-1; TRBD2 is a possible D gene (5 bases). V gave up 3 bases and J gave up 2 bases, with 18 bases separating them. The CDR3 loop spans 17 amino acids. From germline, CDR1 is SGDLS and CDR2 YYNGEE. DNA of the CDR3: TGTGCCAGCAGCGCTAGCCCCCAGCGCACTACCTACAATGAGCAGTTCTTC. It codes for CASSASPQRTTYNEQFF.

The chain uses TRBV7-3 and TRBJ2-1; 10 bases are shared with TRBD2. Unmatched junction bases numbered 14, after V lost 5 bases and J lost 4 bases. The length of the CDR3 is 18 residues. Per germline, CDR1 SGHTA and CDR2 FQGTGA. This CDR3 is CASSPQGRTSGGYNEQFF. CDR3 DNA sequence: TGTGCCAGCAGCCCCCAGGGGAGGACTAGCGGAGGGTACAATGAGCAGTTCTTC.